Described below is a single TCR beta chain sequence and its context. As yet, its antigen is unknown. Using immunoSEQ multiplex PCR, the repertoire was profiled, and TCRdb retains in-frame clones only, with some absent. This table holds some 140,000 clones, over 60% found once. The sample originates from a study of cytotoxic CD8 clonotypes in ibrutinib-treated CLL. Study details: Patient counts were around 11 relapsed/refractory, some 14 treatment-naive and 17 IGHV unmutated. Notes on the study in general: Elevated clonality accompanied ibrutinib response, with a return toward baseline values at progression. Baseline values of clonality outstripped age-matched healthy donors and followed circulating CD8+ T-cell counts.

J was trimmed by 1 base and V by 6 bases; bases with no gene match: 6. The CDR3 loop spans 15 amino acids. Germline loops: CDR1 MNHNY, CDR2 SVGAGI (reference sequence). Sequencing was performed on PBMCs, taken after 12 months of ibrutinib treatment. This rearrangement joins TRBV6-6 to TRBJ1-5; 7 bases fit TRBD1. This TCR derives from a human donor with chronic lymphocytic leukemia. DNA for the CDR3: TGTGCCAGCAGACCCGACAGGGCGAGCAATCAGCCCCAGCATTTT. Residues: CASRPDRASNQPQHF.